The clone carrying this T cell receptor beta chain was observed a few times. Its antigen is not known. Assay used: immunoSEQ multiplex PCR; TCRdb lists only in-frame clones, some missing. The repertoire includes over 50,000 clones, less than 90% of them detected once, and 6.5% to 8% sits in the top ten. This sample is part of a study of T cell responses to AZD1222 COVID-19 vaccine. The study, taken as a whole, reports: The donor group comprised mostly white British people and more females; the analysis possibly underestimated clonal diversity. Along spike, vaccine-associated CD4 TCRs were found throughout, with dominance at 160-218 and 743-854. Only a handful of AZD1222 recipients tested seropositive at baseline. Repertoire sampling was restricted to post-peak T cell response timepoints.

Germline V CDR1 and CDR2: SGHDT, YYEEEE. This CDR3 region has 11 residues. Trimming cost V 6 bases and J 9 bases, with 10 bases left between them. This chain links TRBV5-6 with TRBJ2-1, with D possibly matching TRBD1 (6 bases). This sequence originates from an adult in good health. The source material was peripheral blood, sampled on day 0 of AZD1222 vaccination. CDR3 protein: CASIPDSEQFF. CDR3 coding DNA: TGTGCCAGCATTCCGGACAGTGAGCAGTTCTTC.